These T cell receptor beta chains were read from a single sample in a study of Graves' ophthalmopathy and Graves' hyperthyroidism. TCRdb called the multiplex PCR reads again in MiXCR, with one record for every CDR3 protein. The sample lists about 620,000 distinct CDR3 sequences, about 24% occurring once. The sample comprised peripheral blood. The receptor source for this set is a woman between 18 and 30 years old with stable Graves' hyperthyroidism. Some clones in this sample may be carry-over from other donors' samples. The CDR3 runs from the conserved cysteine through the conserved F or W. D genes are given only for firm matches. Expanded clones are given a class, and other clones once, few, many or no size at all.

V gene,D gene,J gene,clone size,CDR3 protein,CDR3 DNA
TRBV10-3,TRBD1,TRBJ1-1,many,CAISESGGPDTEAFF,TGTGCCATCAGTGAATCAGGGGGCCCTGACACTGAAGCTTTCTTT
TRBV28,TRBD1,TRBJ2-5,-,CASSFLDRGRETQYF,TGTGCCAGCAGTTTTTTGGACAGGGGGCGAGAGACCCAGTACTTC
TRBV18,-,TRBJ2-7,-,CASSPGSNSYEQYF,TGTGCCAGCTCACCAGGAAGCAACTCCTACGAGCAGTACTTC
TRBV12-3/TRBV12-4,-,TRBJ2-2,many,CASSRRSTGELFF,TGTGCCAGCAGCCGCCGGTCCACCGGGGAGCTGTTTTTT
TRBV6-1,TRBD1,TRBJ2-7,few,CASRPIDRGPHEQYF,TGTGCCAGCAGACCCATAGACAGGGGGCCACACGAGCAGTACTTC
TRBV19,TRBD1,TRBJ2-7,many,CASSTWTGGLAEPSYEQYF,TGTGCCAGTAGTACGTGGACAGGGGGCCTAGCGGAACCCTCCTACGAGCAGTACTTC
TRBV20-1,-,TRBJ2-7,many,CSALGQSGGYEQYF,TGCAGTGCTTTAGGACAGAGTGGAGGCTACGAGCAGTACTTC
TRBV28,-,TRBJ2-7,-,CASSLILGARYEQYF,TGTGCCAGCAGTTTAATTCTAGGGGCGAGGTACGAGCAGTACTTC
TRBV27,-,TRBJ2-5,-,CASSHTTRGIVEGETQYF,TGTGCCAGCAGTCACACCACCAGGGGGATAGTGGAGGGAGAGACCCAGTACTTC
TRBV5-6,TRBD1,TRBJ1-1,many,CASSYLPGQGASGGDTEAFF,TGTGCCAGCAGCTACCTACCGGGACAGGGGGCTTCGGGAGGAGACACTGAAGCTTTCTTT
TRBV5-6,-,TRBJ1-2,-,CASSRIGRGYTF,TGTGCCAGCTCCCGGATAGGGAGAGGCTACACCTTC
TRBV7-2,-,TRBJ2-4,-,CASLRAIAKNIQYF,TGTGCCAGTCTCCGTGCAATAGCCAAAAACATTCAGTACTTC
TRBV7-8,-,TRBJ1-2,-,CASSKQIGGHYGYTF,TGTGCCAGCAGCAAACAAATCGGAGGGCACTATGGCTACACCTTC
TRBV11-1,-,TRBJ2-1,-,CASSPLGSYNEQFF,TGTGCCAGCAGCCCTTTAGGCTCCTACAATGAGCAGTTCTTC
TRBV12-3/TRBV12-4,-,TRBJ1-1,many,CASSPGVMNTEAFF,TGTGCCAGCAGTCCGGGAGTTATGAACACTGAAGCTTTCTTT
TRBV20-1,-,TRBJ2-7,many,CSARDSRTYEQYF,TGCAGTGCTAGAGATTCCCGAACCTACGAGCAGTACTTC
TRBV12-3/TRBV12-4,-,TRBJ1-2,many,CASSFVPINYGYTF,TGTGCCAGCAGTTTTGTTCCCATTAACTATGGCTACACCTTC
TRBV6-1,-,TRBJ2-7,many,CASSKTGRSSYEQYF,TGTGCCAGCAGTAAGACAGGCCGTAGCTCCTACGAGCAGTACTTC
TRBV19,-,TRBJ1-5,many,CASSPGYSQPQHF,TGTGCCAGTAGTCCAGGGTACAGTCAGCCCCAGCATTTT
TRBV19,-,TRBJ1-1,many,CASSKFSLNTEAFF,TGTGCCAGTAGTAAGTTCTCACTGAACACTGAAGCTTTCTTT
TRBV12-3/TRBV12-4,-,TRBJ2-5,-,CASSLPTSGPQETQYF,TGTGCCAGCAGCTTGCCAACATCAGGGCCCCAAGAGACCCAGTACTTC
TRBV12-3/TRBV12-4,TRBD2,TRBJ2-7,many,CASSRLAGHEQYF,TGTGCCAGCAGCAGACTAGCGGGCCACGAGCAGTACTTC
TRBV5-4,-,TRBJ1-2,many,CASSLGPLARAGYTF,TGTGCCAGCAGCTTGGGCCCGTTGGCTCGTGCGGGCTACACCTTC
TRBV7-6,-,TRBJ2-7,-,CASSLRRWELLYEQYF,TGTGCCAGCAGCCTTAGGCGGTGGGAGCTCCTCTACGAGCAGTACTTC
TRBV6-2/TRBV6-3,TRBD1,TRBJ2-7,many,CASSRTGISYEQYF,TGTGCCAGCAGTAGGACAGGGATCTCCTACGAGCAGTACTTC
TRBV20-1,TRBD2,TRBJ2-3,few,CSARDPPGGLTDTQYF,TGCAGTGCTAGAGATCCCCCGGGGGGGCTAACAGATACGCAGTATTTT